Listed here are 19 T cell receptor beta chains from one sample, sequenced in a study of tumor-infiltrating lymphocytes in primary liver carcinoma (dated by TCRdb to the late 2010s). Sequencer: Illumina HiSeq 2500. TCRbeta-specific cDNA was reverse-transcribed from about 520 ng total RNA using a constant-region primer and ProtoScript II reverse transcriptase. Three nested multiplex PCR rounds, following a slightly modified ARM-PCR procedure, were used to build the TCRbeta libraries. Multiplex TRBV1-TRBV30 forward primers and a Cbeta reverse primer were used in the first two PCR rounds, each of which was run for around 10 cycles. The public reads were quality trimmed at Q25 with fastp and then assembled into clones with MiXCR by TCRdb, keeping productive beta chains. A single entry per CDR3 protein holds the most common genes and DNA from its merged rows. Within this sample are 65,000 to 80,000 distinct CDR3 sequences, with almost 70% of them counted one time only. The top ten hold around a quarter of the sample.

Total RNA and DNA were co-extracted without cell sorting from roughly 20-30 mg of bulk tissue using the AllPrep DNA/RNA mini kit. The sequenced material came from liver tumor tissue from sampling region 4. The intended sense of this specimen's cell subset or site label: tumor region T4, right-lateral pole. The receptors were sampled from a man aged 35-49 years with primary liver carcinoma and hepatitis B virus infection.

This clonotype was found a few times. This is likely a read error, given that the CDR3 carries no conserved phenylalanine or tryptophan at its end. The genes are TRBV20-1 and TRBJ2-5, with D possibly matching TRBD2 (5 bases). The CDR3 is 12 amino acids. Per germline, CDR1 DFQATT and CDR2 SNEGSKA (reference sequence). CDR3 loop: CSASRAGETQYL. CDR3 sequence (DNA): TGTAGTGCCTCAAGGGCGGGAGAGACCCAGTACCTC.

A note on this clonotype: A read error may produce the germline difference seen at one junction end. V usage is TRBV7-6 and J usage is TRBJ1-4; D uncertain. This CDR3 has 12 residues. Germline V lookup: CDR1 SGHVS, CDR2 FNYEAQ. The CDR3 reads CTSSSHIGKLFF. CDR3 sequence (DNA): TGTACCAGCAGCTCACATATTGGGAAACTGTTTTTT.

Points on this clonotype: One end of the junction fails to match germline, which may point to a read error. This rearrangement joins TRBV11-2 to TRBJ2-2, with D possibly TRBD1 on 6 matching bases. Germline V gene data show CDR1 as SGHAT and CDR2 as FQNNGV. The CDR3 runs to 16 residues. CDR3 residues: CASSINRDFVAGELFF. In nucleotides, the CDR3 is TGTGCCAGCAGCATAAACAGGGATTTCGTCGCCGGGGAGTTGTTTTTT. Supplemented by reference TRBV11-2 and TRBJ2-2, the full variable domain reads EAGVAQSPRYKIIEKRQSVAFWCNPISGHATLYWYQQILGQGPKLLIQFQNNGVVDDSQLPKDRFSAERLKGVDSTLKIQPAKLEDSAVYLCASSINRDFVAGELFFGEGSRLTVL.

This clonotype was counted many times. The CDR3 sequence: CASSTTGDRGYYGYTF. Here the CDR3 DNA reads TGTGCCAGCAGCACCACGGGCGACAGGGGATACTATGGCTACACCTTC. The chain uses TRBV21-1 and TRBJ1-2; the D segment call TRBD1 is taken from the table without a DNA check. TRBV21-1 is recorded as a pseudogene. This CDR3 is 16 amino acids long.

This clonotype was counted between two and nine times. J is TRBJ2-7 and V is TRBV20-1, with 8 bases identical to TRBD1. CDR1 and CDR2 (germline): DFQATT, SNEGSKA (reference sequence). This CDR3 contains 13 residues. J was trimmed by 5 bases and V by 0 bases; bases with no gene match: 3. CDR3 sequence reads: CSARDGQGNEQYF. In DNA form, the CDR3 reads TGCAGTGCTAGAGATGGACAGGGCAACGAGCAGTACTTC.

The rearrangement joins TRBV18 to TRBJ2-7; D possibly uses TRBD1 or TRBD2 (6 bases each). Germline CDR1 and CDR2: KGHSH and LQKENI. V dropped 8 bases and J dropped 4 bases, with 21 bases sitting between them. The CDR3 runs to 15 residues. The CDR3 loop is CASPSLGGTRYEQYF. In nucleotides, the CDR3 is TGTGCCAGCCCATCACTAGGGGGGACTCGGTACGAGCAGTACTTC.

As to this clonotype: No conserved phenylalanine or tryptophan ends this CDR3, so it is likely a read error. This rearrangement joins TRBV11-2 to TRBJ1-1; D remains unclear. This CDR3 comprises 16 residues. CDR1 SGHAT and CDR2 FQNNGV come from the germline V gene. V lost 3 bases and J 6 bases, leaving 20 bases between the germline ends. CDR3 sequence (DNA): TGTGCCAGCAGCTTCGATTTGGGCGGAATAGTTGCTGAAGCTTTCCTT. Protein sequence: CASSFDLGGIVAEAFL.

A remark on this clonotype: A much larger clone lies one base from this, so it may be a read error. The chain has TRBV6-1 and TRBJ2-1; TRBD1 agrees at 9 bases. V was pared by 6 bases and J by 6 bases, with 15 bases of the junction left unmatched. The CDR3 contains 17 residues. From germline, CDR1 is MNHNS and CDR2 SASEGT. The CDR3 DNA follows: TGTGCCAGCAGCTTAGGGGATGGGGGGACAGGGCTCAATGAGCAGTTCTTC. This translates into CASSLGDGGTGLNEQFF.

A remark on this clonotype: Germline and junction disagree at one end, which may indicate a read error. This chain joins TRBV4-1 and TRBJ2-7; the D is unclear. The CDR3 totals 17 residues. Germline V CDR1 and CDR2: MGHRA, YSYEKL. The CDR3 spells CTSSPKVLGARSYEQYF. The CDR3 DNA sequence: TGCACCAGCAGCCCGAAGGTCCTCGGCGCGCGCTCCTACGAGCAGTACTTC.

A remark on this clonotype: One junction end disagrees with the germline gene, perhaps due to a read error. The genes are TRBV4-1 and TRBJ2-2; tentatively, D is TRBD1 or TRBD2 (5 bases each). The CDR3 loop spans 13 amino acids. Germline CDR1 reads MGHRA; CDR2 reads YSYEKL. The CDR3 reads CASIQGQGGELLF. CDR3 nucleotide sequence: TGCGCCAGCATCCAAGGACAAGGTGGGGAGCTGCTTTTT.

The V call is TRBV6-1, the J call TRBJ1-5; D call uncertain. The CDR3 extends over 14 amino acids. V was trimmed by 7 bases and J by 10 bases, leaving 20 bases between them. CDR1 and CDR2 from the germline V gene are MNHNS and SASEGT. The DNA of the CDR3 is TGTGCCAGCAATGTGGAGGCTGGTGTCGAACCCCAGCATTTT. Its protein product is CASNVEAGVEPQHF.

V gene TRBV6-1 combines with J gene TRBJ2-1; a possible D gene is TRBD2 (5 bases). V lost 6 bases and J lost 7, with 19 bases in between. There are 15 residues in the CDR3. Germline V lookup: CDR1 MNHNS, CDR2 SASEGT. In nucleotides, the CDR3 is TGTGCCAGCAGAGAGAGGGCGGGTGGTACGAATGAGCAGTTCTTC. This codes for CASRERAGGTNEQFF.

J is TRBJ2-6 and V is TRBV19; the D gene is possibly TRBD1 (5 bases). V was pared by 11 bases and J by 1 base, with 12 bases between. The CDR3 covers 14 residues. CDR1 and CDR2 from the germline V gene are LNHDA and SQIVND (reference sequence). CDR3 residues: CARPTGSGANVLTF. The CDR3, as DNA: TGTGCCCGTCCCACAGGATCTGGGGCCAACGTCCTGACTTTC.

This clonotype was recorded once. Since a much larger clone is just one base distant, this may be a read error. The chain recombines TRBV2 with TRBJ2-1, with TRBD1 matching 10 bases. This CDR3 comprises 15 residues. Germline V gene lookup returns CDR1 SNHLY and CDR2 FYNNEI. CDR3 sequence reads: CASSVDRGLFNEHFF. CDR3 DNA sequence: TGTGCCAGCAGTGTAGACAGGGGGCTTTTCAATGAGCATTTCTTC.

The rearrangement joins TRBV5-5 to TRBJ1-4, with D uncertain. Trimming stripped 4 bases from V and 8 bases from J, with 15 bases between. The CDR3 consists of 14 residues. Germline CDR1 SGHKS, CDR2 YYEKEE (reference sequence). This CDR3 reads CASSPVGAEEKLFF. In nucleotides, the CDR3 is TGTGCCAGCAGCCCAGTGGGTGCGGAGGAAAAACTGTTTTTT.

This clonotype has at least ten counts. The rearrangement links TRBV6-5 to TRBJ1-3; D is unresolved. This CDR3 is 16 amino acids long. Between the trimmed V and J ends, which lost 0 bases and 1 base, there was a span of 10 bases. The germline V gene encodes CDR1 MNHEY and CDR2 SVGAGI. Here the CDR3 DNA reads TGTGCCAGCAGTTACTCGTGGGATACTTCTGGAAACACCATATATTTT. It is translated as CASSYSWDTSGNTIYF.

V usage is TRBV29-1 and J usage is TRBJ2-1, with 14 nucleotides matching TRBD2. Per germline, CDR1 SQVTM and CDR2 ANQGSEA. This CDR3 spans 14 amino acids. CDR3 nucleotides: TGCGACGGTCGACTAGCGGGAGGGCCTGGGCTTTTGTTCTTC. Residues: CDGRLAGGPGLLFF.

A note on this clonotype: Since a much larger clone is just one base distant, this may be a read error. Since the CDR3 does not end with the conserved phenylalanine or tryptophan, this likely comes from a read error. No DNA is shown, since the ends of the CDR3 on it are uncertain; the CDR3 is the one TCRdb lists. The chain employs TRBV21-1 and TRBJ2-3; the D call in the table, TRBD1, was not verified against the DNA. TRBV21-1 is termed a pseudogene. A total of 15 residues make up the CDR3, ends included. CDR3 region: CASSIKDRATDTQYS.

This clonotype was seen at least ten times. V is TRBV6-6 and J is TRBJ2-1, with TRBD2 matching 13 bases. Germline CDR1 and CDR2: MNHNY and SVGAGI (reference sequence). The V gene end was trimmed by 11 bases and the J gene end by 5 bases; junction bases not matched to a gene: 6. This CDR3 region has 14 residues. The CDR3 bases are TGTGCCTCCCGAGGGACTAGCGGGAACAATGAGCAGTTCTTC. Translating it yields CASRGTSGNNEQFF.